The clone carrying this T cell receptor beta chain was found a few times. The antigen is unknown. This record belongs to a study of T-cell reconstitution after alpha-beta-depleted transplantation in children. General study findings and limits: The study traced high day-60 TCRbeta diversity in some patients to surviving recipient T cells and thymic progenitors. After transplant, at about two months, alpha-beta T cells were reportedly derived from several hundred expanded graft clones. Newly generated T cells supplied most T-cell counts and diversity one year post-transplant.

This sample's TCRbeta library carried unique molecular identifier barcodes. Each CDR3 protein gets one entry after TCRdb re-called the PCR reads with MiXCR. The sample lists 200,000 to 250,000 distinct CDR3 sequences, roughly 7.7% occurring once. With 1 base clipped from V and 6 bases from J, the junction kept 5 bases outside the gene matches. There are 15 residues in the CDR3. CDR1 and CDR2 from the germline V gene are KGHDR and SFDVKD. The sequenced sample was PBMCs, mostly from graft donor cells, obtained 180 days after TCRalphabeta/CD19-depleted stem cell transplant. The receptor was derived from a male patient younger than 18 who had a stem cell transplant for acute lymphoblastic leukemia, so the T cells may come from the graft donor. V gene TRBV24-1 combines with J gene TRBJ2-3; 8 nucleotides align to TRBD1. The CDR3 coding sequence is TGTGCCACCAGTGATTTCAGGGGGCCTCTGGATACGCAGTATTTT. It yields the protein CATSDFRGPLDTQYF.